The source of this T cell receptor beta chain is a study of chemoradiotherapy in HPV16-positive cancers. Overall study results and limits: HPV-specific T cells were functionally defined from only a couple of HPV16-positive patients.

V lost 5 bases, J lost 2 bases, and 11 bases stayed unmatched. This CDR3 has 18 amino acids. Germline values: CDR1 SGHTA, CDR2 FQGTGA. Some clones are missing from TCRdb's copy, which holds only in-frame ones; the method was immunoSEQ multiplex PCR. The sample has around 800 clones; approximately 80% are singletons. With respect to this clone: Its specificity is not known.

The clonotype originates from a human donor with HPV-associated anogenital cancer. This material consisted of tumor tissue, taken from a patient who underwent chemoradiotherapy. V is TRBV7-3 and J is TRBJ2-3; 12 bases match TRBD2. This chain's CDR3 is CASSKTSGGSTLTDTQYF. The CDR3 DNA sequence: TGTGCCAGCAGCAAAACTAGCGGGGGGTCCACCCTCACAGATACGCAGTATTTT.